This T cell receptor beta chain was documented in a study of immune characterization of retroperitoneal liposarcoma. TCRdb re-analysed the PCR reads in MiXCR, keeping a single row per CDR3 protein. Seen here are more than 9,500 distinct CDR3 sequences, about a quarter observed once, and the top ten hold approximately 10%. This clonotype was detected only a few times. The CDR3 sequence is 14 residues long. V was cut by 8 bases and J by 4 bases, with 17 bases left in between. The germline V gene has CDR1 SGHVS and CDR2 FNYEAQ. The chain has TRBV7-6 and TRBJ2-5, with D perhaps matching TRBD1 (6 bases). This TCR was sampled from a female donor with retroperitoneal liposarcoma. What was sequenced was tumor tissue. The CDR3 DNA reads TGTGCCAGCGGAGAAACAGGGTTTAGAGAGACCCAGTACTTC. Protein: CASGETGFRETQYF.